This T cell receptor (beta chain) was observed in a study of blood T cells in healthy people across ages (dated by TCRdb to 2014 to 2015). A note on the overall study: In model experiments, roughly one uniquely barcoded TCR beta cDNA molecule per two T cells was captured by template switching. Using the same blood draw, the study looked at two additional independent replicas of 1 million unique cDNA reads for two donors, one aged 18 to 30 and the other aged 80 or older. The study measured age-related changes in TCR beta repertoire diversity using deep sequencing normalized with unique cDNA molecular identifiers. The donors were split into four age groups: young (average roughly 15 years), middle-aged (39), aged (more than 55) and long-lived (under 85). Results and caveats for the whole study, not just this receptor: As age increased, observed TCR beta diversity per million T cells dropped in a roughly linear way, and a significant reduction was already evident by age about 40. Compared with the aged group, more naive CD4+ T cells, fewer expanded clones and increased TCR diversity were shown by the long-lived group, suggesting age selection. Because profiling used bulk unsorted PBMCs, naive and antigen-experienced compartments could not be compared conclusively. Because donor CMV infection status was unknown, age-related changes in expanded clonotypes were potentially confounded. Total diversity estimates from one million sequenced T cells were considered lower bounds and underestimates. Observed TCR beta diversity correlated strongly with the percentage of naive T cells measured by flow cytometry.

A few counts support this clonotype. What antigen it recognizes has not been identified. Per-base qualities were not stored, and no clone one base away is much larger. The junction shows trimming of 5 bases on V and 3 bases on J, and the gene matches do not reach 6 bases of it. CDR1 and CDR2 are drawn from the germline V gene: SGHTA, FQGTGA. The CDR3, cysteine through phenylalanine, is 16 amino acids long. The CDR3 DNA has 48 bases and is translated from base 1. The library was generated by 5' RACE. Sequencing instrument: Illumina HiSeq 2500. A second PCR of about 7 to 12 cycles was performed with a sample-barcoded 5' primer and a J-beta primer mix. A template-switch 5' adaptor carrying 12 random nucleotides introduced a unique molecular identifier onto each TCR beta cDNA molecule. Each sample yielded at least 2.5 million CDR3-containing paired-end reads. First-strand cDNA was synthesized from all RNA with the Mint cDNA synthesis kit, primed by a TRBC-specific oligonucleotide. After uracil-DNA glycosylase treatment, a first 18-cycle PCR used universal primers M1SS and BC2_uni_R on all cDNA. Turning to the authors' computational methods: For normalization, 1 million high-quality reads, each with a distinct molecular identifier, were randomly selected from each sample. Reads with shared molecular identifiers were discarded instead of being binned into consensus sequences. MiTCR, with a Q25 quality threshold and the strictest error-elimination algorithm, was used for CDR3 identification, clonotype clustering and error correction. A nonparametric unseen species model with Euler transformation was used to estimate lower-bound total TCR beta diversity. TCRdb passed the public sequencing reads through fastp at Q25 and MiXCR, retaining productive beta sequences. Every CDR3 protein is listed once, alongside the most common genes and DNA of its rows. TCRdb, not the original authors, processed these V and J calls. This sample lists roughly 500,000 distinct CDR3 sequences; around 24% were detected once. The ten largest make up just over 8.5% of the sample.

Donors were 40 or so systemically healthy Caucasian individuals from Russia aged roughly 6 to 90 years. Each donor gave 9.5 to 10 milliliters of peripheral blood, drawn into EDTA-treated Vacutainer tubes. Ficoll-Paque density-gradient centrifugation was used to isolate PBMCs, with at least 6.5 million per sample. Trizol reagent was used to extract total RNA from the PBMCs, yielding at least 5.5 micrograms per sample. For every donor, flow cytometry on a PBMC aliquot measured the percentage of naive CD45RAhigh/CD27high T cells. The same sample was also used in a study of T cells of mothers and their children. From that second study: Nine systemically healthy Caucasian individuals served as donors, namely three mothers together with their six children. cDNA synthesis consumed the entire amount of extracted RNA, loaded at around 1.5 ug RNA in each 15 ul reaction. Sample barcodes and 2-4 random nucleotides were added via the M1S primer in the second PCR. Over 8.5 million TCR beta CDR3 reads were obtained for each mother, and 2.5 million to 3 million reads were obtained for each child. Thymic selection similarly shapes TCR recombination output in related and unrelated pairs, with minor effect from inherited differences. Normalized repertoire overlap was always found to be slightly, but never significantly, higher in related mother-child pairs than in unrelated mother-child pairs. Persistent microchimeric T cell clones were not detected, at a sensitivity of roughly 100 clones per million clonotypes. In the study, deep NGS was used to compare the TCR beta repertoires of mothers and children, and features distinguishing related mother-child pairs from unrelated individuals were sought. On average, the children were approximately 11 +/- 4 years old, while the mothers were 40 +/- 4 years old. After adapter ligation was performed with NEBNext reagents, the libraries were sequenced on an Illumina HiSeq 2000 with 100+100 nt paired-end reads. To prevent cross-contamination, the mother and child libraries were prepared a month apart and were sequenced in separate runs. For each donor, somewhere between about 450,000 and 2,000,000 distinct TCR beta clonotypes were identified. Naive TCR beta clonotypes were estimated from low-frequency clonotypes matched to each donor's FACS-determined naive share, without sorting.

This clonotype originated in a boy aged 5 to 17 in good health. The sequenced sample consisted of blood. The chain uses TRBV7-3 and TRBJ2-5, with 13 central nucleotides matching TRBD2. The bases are TGTGCCAGCAGCCGCGGACTAGCGGGAGCGAAAGAGACCCAGTACTTC. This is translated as CASSRGLAGAKETQYF.